These 20 T cell receptor beta chains came from one sample sequenced in a study of early T cells in non-severe SARS-CoV-2 infection. TCRdb redid the calling of the 5' RACE reads with MiXCR, one entry per CDR3 protein. The sample records over 35,000 distinct CDR3 sequences, around 6.1% being singletons. The sequences come from whole blood, collected at baseline. The receptors stem from an adult who was a healthcare worker with PCR-confirmed SARS-CoV-2 infection or an uninfected control (not recorded which).

This clonotype has a count of ten or more. The gene calls are TRBV5-1 and TRBJ2-1, with TRBD1 matching 7 bases. With 0 bases clipped from V and 4 bases from J, the junction kept 4 bases outside the gene matches. This CDR3 has 15 residues. CDR1 is SGHRS and CDR2 is YFSETQ in the germline V gene. This CDR3 is CASSLDGTAYNEQFF. Here the CDR3 DNA reads TGCGCCAGCAGCTTGGATGGGACAGCATACAATGAGCAGTTCTTC.

This clonotype was detected a few times. V is TRBV20-1 and J is TRBJ2-4; 10 bases line up with TRBD2. The V and J ends lost 4 bases and 1 base, in that order; junction bases with no gene match: 7. CDR3 length: 16 amino acids. The germline gives CDR1 DFQATT, CDR2 SNEGSKA (reference sequence). In DNA form, the CDR3 reads TGCAGTGCTAATAAGCGGGGGGGCCGTGCCAAAAACATTCAGTACTTC. Translated: CSANKRGGRAKNIQYF.

This clonotype occurred many times. The chain links TRBV12-3 or TRBV12-4 to TRBJ1-5, with D tentatively TRBD1 (6 bases). V gave up 2 bases and J gave up 1 base, with 15 bases separating them. This CDR3 contains 17 residues. The CDR3 region is CASSLRGAGKSNQPQHF. In nucleotides, the CDR3 is TGTGCCAGCAGTTTAAGGGGGGCGGGGAAGAGCAATCAGCCCCAGCATTTT.

Of note for this clonotype: A read error may be the cause here, since a much bigger clone is one base away. The chain combines TRBV4-3 with TRBJ2-6, with 10 bases lining up with TRBD1. The length of the CDR3 is 19 residues. CDR1 and CDR2 (germline): LGHNA, YSLEER. The CDR3 DNA sequence: TGCGCCAGCAGCCAAGATTCGACAGGGGGCAGATCTGGGACCAACGTCCTGACTTTC. Its translation: CASSQDSTGGRSGTNVLTF.

This clonotype was seen at least ten times. The CDR3 region has the DNA TGTGCCAGCAGCTTGAGGGAGCGGAGTGAAAAACTGTTTTTT. It is translated as CASSLRERSEKLFF. The chain has TRBV7-6 and TRBJ1-4; D is undetermined. The germline V gene encodes CDR1 SGHVS and CDR2 FNYEAQ. Deletions cut 3 bases from V and 7 bases from J, with 12 bases between. The CDR3 sequence is 14 residues long. Full variable domain (remainder filled in from reference TRBV7-6 and TRBJ1-4): GAGVSQSPRYKVTKRGQDVALRCDPISGHVSLYWYRQALGQGPEFLTYFNYEAQQDKSGLPNDRFSAERPEGSISTLTIQRTEQRDSAMYRCASSLRERSEKLFFGSGTQLSVL.

This clonotype came up a few times. The CDR3 region has the DNA TGTGCCAGCAGTCCAGCCACTCACTCTGGAAACACCATATATTTT. Protein product: CASSPATHSGNTIYF. The chain combines TRBV6-5 with TRBJ1-3; D not resolved. The V gene lost 5 bases and the J gene lost 0 bases, with 11 bases spanning the gap. The CDR3 extends over 15 amino acids. Germline V gene data show CDR1 as MNHEY and CDR2 as SVGAGI.

The chain links TRBV7-2 to TRBJ2-6; 7 bases align to TRBD1. The junction had 4 bases not matched to a gene; V was cut back by 2 bases and J by 0 bases. There are 17 residues in the CDR3. Germline lookup yields CDR1 SGHTA and CDR2 FQGNSA. This CDR3 reads CASSLTGVSSGANVLTF. CDR3 nucleotide sequence: TGTGCCAGCAGCTTAACAGGGGTGAGCTCTGGGGCCAACGTCCTGACTTTC.

This clonotype showed up just a few times. CDR3 region: CSALPGESTDTQYF. CDR3 nucleotide sequence: TGCAGTGCCTTGCCGGGGGAGAGCACAGATACGCAGTATTTT. The rearrangement links TRBV20-1 to TRBJ2-3, with a weak D call TRBD2 (6 bases). The germline V gene encodes CDR1 DFQATT and CDR2 SNEGSKA (reference sequence). The CDR3 contains 14 residues. V was shortened by 6 bases and J by 0 bases, with 13 bases between the two germline ends.

This clonotype was recorded at least ten times. In nucleotides, the CDR3 is TGTGCCAGCAGCCGGGACTCTCAAGAGACCCAGTACTTC. This gives the protein CASSRDSQETQYF. V usage is TRBV3-1 and J usage is TRBJ2-5; D is perhaps TRBD2 (6 bases). The CDR3 extends over 13 amino acids. CDR1 is LGHDT, CDR2 YNNKEL, per germline (reference sequence). V lost 4 bases and J lost 2, with 8 bases in between.

This clonotype was detected ten times or more. V usage is TRBV18 and J usage is TRBJ2-7; no definite D call. The CDR3 length is 14 residues. V dropped 4 bases and J dropped 2 bases, with 12 bases sitting between them. The germline gives CDR1 KGHSH, CDR2 LQKENI. CDR3 loop: CASSRPGITYEQYF. The CDR3 nucleotides are TGTGCCAGCTCACGGCCGGGCATTACCTACGAGCAGTACTTC.

This clonotype was seen once. This chain connects TRBV27 to TRBJ2-2; D might be TRBD2 (5 bases). Germline V gene data show CDR1 as MNHEY and CDR2 as SMNVEV (reference sequence). V lost 5 bases and J lost 5, with 12 bases in between. The CDR3 length is 14 residues. The CDR3 DNA is TGTGCCAGCAGTACTGGACTGCGGACCGGGGAGCTGTTTTTT. Amino acids: CASSTGLRTGELFF.

This clonotype was seen many times. The rearrangement links TRBV6-6 to TRBJ1-2; D call uncertain. CDR1 is MNHNY, CDR2 SVGAGI, per germline (reference sequence). CDR3 length: 13 residues. V lost 5 bases to trimming and J lost 4 bases, with 11 bases between them. CDR3 in amino acids: CASSLGPSYGYTF. The CDR3 nucleotides read TGTGCCAGCAGTCTCGGACCGAGCTATGGCTACACCTTC.

The rearrangement links TRBV7-3 to TRBJ2-2; 9 bases map to TRBD1. Trimming took 6 bases from V and 5 from J; bases not matched to a gene: 10. The CDR3 spans 16 residues. Germline CDR1 and CDR2: SGHTA and FQGTGA. Written as DNA, the CDR3 is TGTGCCAGCAGGCCCGGGACAGGGCCATCGACCGGGGAGCTGTTTTTT. It is translated as CASRPGTGPSTGELFF.

The chain joins TRBV12-3 or TRBV12-4 to TRBJ2-7, with D perhaps TRBD1 (5 bases). The CDR3 loop spans 13 amino acids. Deletions cut 8 bases from V and 4 bases from J, with 15 bases between. DNA of the CDR3: TGTGCCAGCGGGCCAGGGTTAAAGTACGAGCAGTACTTC. Its translation is CASGPGLKYEQYF.

This clonotype was counted only a few times. The chain joins TRBV7-2 to TRBJ2-1; 12 bases are shared with TRBD2. The CDR3 extends over 17 amino acids. Trimming took 2 bases from V and 2 from J; bases not matched to a gene: 4. The germline V gene has CDR1 SGHTA and CDR2 FQGNSA. DNA of the CDR3: TGTGCCAGCAGCTTAAGACTAGCGGGGGCCCCCTACAATGAGCAGTTCTTC. Translation: CASSLRLAGAPYNEQFF.

This chain joins TRBV7-2 and TRBJ2-5; the D gene could be TRBD1 or TRBD2 (6 bases each). Deletions cut 8 bases from V and 3 bases from J, with 13 bases between. CDR1 is SGHTA, CDR2 FQGNSA, per germline. CDR3 length: 13 residues. The CDR3 here is CASSRGQKETQYF. The CDR3 DNA sequence: TGTGCCAGCTCCCGGGGGCAAAAAGAGACCCAGTACTTC.

This chain links TRBV6-1 with TRBJ2-3; unclear D gene. The V gene lost 2 bases and the J gene lost 2 bases, with 5 bases spanning the gap. The CDR3 has 13 amino acids. The germline V gene encodes CDR1 MNHNS and CDR2 SASEGT. The CDR3 DNA sequence: TGTGCCAGCAGTGAAACGACCACAGATACGCAGTATTTT. Encoded protein: CASSETTTDTQYF.

This clonotype appeared a few times. J is TRBJ1-2 and V is TRBV5-4; no clear D. The CDR3 has 11 residues. Germline V gene lookup returns CDR1 SGHNT and CDR2 YYREEE (reference sequence). With 2 bases removed from V and 3 bases from J, the gap between germline ends came to 2 bases. Here the CDR3 DNA reads TGTGCCAGCAGCTTTTACTATGGCTACACCTTC. It is translated as CASSFYYGYTF.

This clonotype was seen ten or more times. The CDR3 region is CASSRQREETQYF. Here the CDR3 DNA reads TGTGCCAGCAGCCGACAGAGGGAAGAGACCCAGTACTTC. The gene calls are TRBV6-6 and TRBJ2-5; D is possibly TRBD1 or TRBD2 (5 bases each). CDR3 size: 13 residues. Trimming removed 6 bases at V and 3 bases at J, with 11 bases between. The germline V gene encodes CDR1 MNHNY and CDR2 SVGAGI (reference sequence).

The V gene is TRBV4-3, the J gene TRBJ1-3, with no clear D. Trimming shortened V by 1 base and J by 3 bases, and 13 bases separated the two germline ends. The V gene's germline CDR1 is LGHNA and CDR2 YSLEER. The CDR3 covers 16 residues. For the CDR3, the DNA is TGCGCCAGCAGCCAAGGTCACCCAAACCTTGGAAACACCATATATTTT. Translating it yields CASSQGHPNLGNTIYF.